This is a list of T cell receptor beta chains from one sample in a study of blood T cell repertoires in COVID-19. Clones were read by immunoSEQ multiplex PCR, and TCRdb kept only the in-frame ones, dropping some. The sample records 280,000 or so clones, roughly 86% being singletons. Specimen: PBMCs or T cells enriched from blood (not recorded which). The receptor source for this set is a woman aged 45-59 years who had been exposed to COVID-19. The CDR3 runs from the conserved cysteine through the conserved F or W. The D gene is left open where the match is weak. Rows may omit the clone size; those that give it use once, few, many or a size class.

>TRBJ1-2|few|TRBV7-2|TRBD1
CASSSLGQVYGYTF
TGTGCCAGCAGCTCCCTGGGACAGGTCTATGGCTACACCTTC
>TRBJ2-2|once|TRBV29-1|TRBD2
CSVRTSVSGELFF
TGCAGCGTTCGGACTAGCGTCTCCGGGGAGCTGTTTTTT
>TRBJ2-1|NA|TRBV6-5|TRBD1
CATHRTGAYNEQFF
TGTGCCACCCACCGGACAGGAGCCTACAATGAGCAGTTCTTC
>TRBJ2-5|NA|TRBV19|TRBD2
CASSPRTSGGLQETQYF
TGTGCCAGTAGTCCCCGGACTAGCGGGGGGCTCCAAGAGACCCAGTACTTC
>TRBJ2-3|NA|TRBV2|TRBD2
CASSSTSGGATSTDTQYF
TGTGCCAGCAGTTCAACTAGCGGGGGGGCTACTAGCACAGATACGCAGTATTTT
>TRBJ1-2|NA|TRBV5-4|NA
CASSNPGEYGYTF
TGTGCCAGCAGCAATCCGGGAGAATATGGCTACACCTTC
>TRBJ1-5|NA|TRBV19|NA
CASSMWTEYSNQPQHF
TGTGCCAGTAGTATGTGGACAGAATATAGCAATCAGCCCCAGCATTTT
>TRBJ2-3|NA|TRBV5-6|NA
CASSLGLTDTQYF
TGTGCCAGCAGCTTGGGCCTAACAGATACGCAGTATTTT
>TRBJ1-1|NA|TRBV7-9|NA
CASSHGQTRNTEAFF
TGTGCCAGCAGTCATGGACAGACCAGAAACACTGAAGCTTTCTTT
>TRBJ2-3|NA|TRBV4-1|TRBD1
CASSQTRDRGRITDTQYF
TGCGCCAGCAGCCAAACCCGGGACAGGGGCCGAATCACAGATACGCAGTATTTT
>TRBJ2-2|many|TRBV3-1/TRBV3-2|NA
CASSPNSLAGELFF
TGTGCCAGCAGCCCCAATAGTCTGGCCGGGGAGCTGTTTTTT
>TRBJ1-5|NA|TRBV30|NA
CAWSETEYQPQHF
TGTGCCTGGAGTGAGACGGAGTATCAGCCCCAGCATTTT
>TRBJ2-3|NA|TRBV6-5|NA
CASSYSSEQGTDTQYF
TGTGCCAGCAGTTACTCATCTGAACAGGGCACAGATACGCAGTATTTT
>TRBJ1-2|NA|TRBV7-2|NA
CASSPNPTESHGYTF
TGTGCCAGCAGCCCCAACCCCACTGAGTCTCATGGCTACACCTTC
>TRBJ2-7|once|TRBV19|TRBD1
CASSHQGQGSSYEQYF
TGTGCCAGTAGTCACCAAGGACAGGGGTCTTCCTACGAGCAGTACTTC
>TRBJ2-7|NA|TRBV25-1|NA
CASRGTGSSYEQYF
TGTGCCAGCAGGGGTACAGGGAGCTCCTACGAGCAGTACTTC
>TRBJ1-6|few|TRBV28|NA
CASSLAGPVNSPLHF
TGTGCCAGCAGTTTAGCTGGGCCGGTGAATTCACCCCTCCACTTT
>TRBJ1-2|NA|TRBV10-3|NA
CAISEPGLGSYGYTF
TGTGCCATCAGTGAGCCCGGGTTAGGGAGCTATGGCTACACCTTC
>TRBJ1-4|NA|TRBV5-1|TRBD1
CASSMRQGNEKLFF
TGCGCCAGCAGCATGAGACAGGGGAATGAAAAACTGTTTTTT
>TRBJ2-7|NA|TRBV27|NA
CASSYTGLGEQYF
TGTGCCAGCAGTTATACAGGGTTGGGGGAGCAGTACTTC
>TRBJ1-2|NA|TRBV4-2|TRBD1
CASSQERTGYGYTF
TGTGCCAGCAGCCAAGAAAGGACAGGCTATGGCTACACCTTC
>TRBJ2-7|NA|TRBV5-4|NA
CASSLPRSYEQYF
TGTGCCAGCAGCTTGCCCCGCTCCTACGAGCAGTACTTC
>TRBJ2-2|once|TRBV25-1|TRBD2
CASSLTRSSGFTGELFF
TGTGCCAGCAGCCTCACTCGGTCTAGCGGGTTCACCGGGGAGCTGTTTTTT
>TRBJ2-3|NA|TRBV2|NA
CAIGGDSAGDTQYF
TGTGCCATCGGAGGGGACTCGGCGGGAGATACGCAGTATTTT
>TRBJ2-1|NA|TRBV24-1|NA
CATSDFAGMSYNEQFF
TGTGCCACCAGTGATTTTGCGGGGATGAGCTACAATGAGCAGTTCTTC
>TRBJ1-6|NA|TRBV28|NA
CASSLSAPLHF
TGTGCCAGCAGTTTATCTGCACCCCTCCACTTT
>TRBJ1-4|NA|TRBV7-9|NA
CASGPNRETNEKLFF
TGTGCCAGCGGACCCAACAGGGAAACTAATGAAAAACTGTTTTTT
>TRBJ1-5|NA|TRBV15|TRBD1
CATSRQGASQPQHF
TGTGCCACCAGCAGACAGGGGGCGAGTCAGCCCCAGCATTTT
>TRBJ2-7|NA|TRBV20-1|TRBD2
CSASTAGVSYEQYF
TGCAGTGCTAGTACCGCGGGGGTCTCCTACGAGCAGTACTTC
>TRBJ2-5|NA|TRBV5-1|TRBD2
CASSQGLAGQTQYF
TGCGCCAGCAGCCAGGGACTAGCGGGCCAGACCCAGTACTTC
>TRBJ1-1|NA|TRBV5-4|NA
CASSLNPDRNTEAFF
TGTGCCAGCAGCTTGAACCCCGACAGAAACACTGAAGCTTTCTTT
>TRBJ1-1|few|TRBV7-9|TRBD1
CASSYTTGAAEAFF
TGTGCCAGCAGCTACACGACAGGGGCGGCTGAAGCTTTCTTT
>TRBJ1-3|NA|TRBV7-6|TRBD1
CASSATQGSNTIYF
TGTGCCAGCAGCGCAACACAGGGGTCAAACACCATATATTTT
>TRBJ1-4|NA|TRBV2|NA
CASSGRGEVREKLFF
TGTGCCAGCAGTGGCAGGGGAGAGGTTCGGGAAAAACTGTTTTTT
>TRBJ2-5|few|TRBV27|NA
CALSMRRLDQETQYF
TGTGCCCTCAGCATGAGGCGCCTGGACCAAGAGACCCAGTACTTC
>TRBJ2-5|NA|TRBV11-2|TRBD1
CASSPQGQGAGETQYF
TGTGCCAGCAGCCCTCAGGGACAGGGGGCAGGGGAGACCCAGTACTTC
>TRBJ2-7|NA|TRBV7-2|TRBD2
CASSPRTSGGAYVIDEQYF
TGTGCCAGCAGCCCAAGGACTAGCGGGGGGGCCTACGTTATCGACGAGCAGTACTTC